This T cell receptor beta chain was obtained from a study of CD8 T cells in ankylosing spondylitis. Study-level results: Past research had described some motif variants in reactive arthritis synovial fluid and blood.

Concerning this clonotype itself: The antigen is unknown.

Quantitative 5'-RACE was performed with molecular barcodes, and it yielded the TCR beta libraries. TCRdb re-derived calls from the 5' RACE reads in MiXCR, one entry per CDR3 protein. This sample carries fewer than 400,000 distinct CDR3 sequences, approximately 14% of them seen once, and the ten largest clones take approximately 1.1%. The sample consisted of blood, either unsorted or a sorted T cell fraction (not recorded which). The TCR comes from a male donor with ankylosing spondylitis or in good health (not recorded which).

CDR3 residues: CSVGGSRGEKLFF. The CDR3 DNA is TGCAGCGTTGGGGGGAGTAGGGGTGAAAAACTGTTTTTT. The chain is built from TRBV29-1 and TRBJ1-4; maybe TRBD1 (5 bases). The CDR3 covers 13 residues. V lost 4 bases and J lost 7, with 13 bases in between. Germline V gives CDR1 SQVTM, CDR2 ANQGSEA.